A selection of T cell receptor beta chains follows, all from one sample in a study of blood T cell repertoires in COVID-19. Generated by immunoSEQ multiplex PCR, the TCRdb table keeps only in-frame clones and is missing some. This sample carries around 130,000 clones, roughly 79% of them seen once, and the ten largest clones take approximately 11%. Sequenced sample: peripheral blood. The receptors come from a human donor in a cohort sampled during active COVID-19. The CDR3 runs from the conserved cysteine through the conserved F or W. The listing skips clone size in some rows; elsewhere it reads once, few, many or a size class.

>once|TRBJ2-1|TRBV11-2
CASTVGGAEQFF
>-|TRBJ2-7|TRBV28
CASTRQGLNEQYF
>-|TRBJ1-1|TRBV5-4
CASSFLDRNTEAFF
>few|TRBJ2-7|TRBV25-1
CASGAGQGYEQYF
>-|TRBJ2-1|TRBV30
CAWRRGLYNEQFF
>-|TRBJ1-1|TRBV19
CASSETVTEAFF
>-|TRBJ2-4|TRBV11-2
CASSPHWTVLAKNIQYF
>-|TRBJ2-1|TRBV6-6
CASSRESYNEQFF
>-|TRBJ2-7|TRBV7-8
CASSLGGLAPTQYF
>-|TRBJ1-6|TRBV5-4
CASSLEGDSPLHF
>-|TRBJ2-6|TRBV27
CASSLSGQGVPSSGANVLTF
>-|TRBJ2-7|TRBV10-3
CAISDQGVRYEQYF
>-|TRBJ2-1|TRBV4-1
CASSSSGGLSGPMRGVYNEQFF
>-|TRBJ2-7|TRBV19
CASSSPGTSSSSYEQYF
>-|TRBJ2-1|TRBV11-2
CASSLLAREQFF
>once|TRBJ2-5|TRBV30
CAWSDGVEETQYF
>-|TRBJ1-6|TRBV25-1
CASSEWIGRDSPLHF
>-|TRBJ1-2|TRBV27
CASSLKGAHYGYTF
>-|TRBJ1-1|TRBV2
CASRPETPEAFF
>-|TRBJ2-7|TRBV10-3
CAIRGDSYEQYF
>-|TRBJ1-2|TRBV11-2
CASSPITANGGYGYTF
>-|TRBJ2-7|TRBV3-1/TRBV3-2
CASTPGRSGGQAIEQYF
>few|TRBJ2-7|TRBV9
CASSVAGLTSYEQYF
>-|TRBJ1-5|TRBV7-2
CASSLRGGGQPQHF
>-|TRBJ2-2|TRBV10-1
CASSESLGGQGPTGELFF
>few|TRBJ1-1|TRBV7-3
CASSAQGAVNTEAFF
>-|TRBJ2-7|TRBV20-1
CSATQGVEQYF
>-|TRBJ1-2|TRBV30
CAWSTAINYGYTF
>-|TRBJ1-3|TRBV6-5
CASSPGQPGNTIYF